This T cell receptor beta chain was sequenced during a study of shared clonotypes between healthy human individuals (dated by TCRdb to the early 2020s). Some background on the complete study: Three men and two women, aged 18 to 49 years, made up the cohort. Per donor, three plates each were used for CD4 naive and CD4 memory, two for CD8 naive, and one for CD8 memory. Leukapheresis yielded between about 0.8 and 8.9 billion PBMCs per donor. To estimate repertoire size and how much clonotype sharing occurs between individuals, the study deeply sequenced the blood TCR repertoires of a handful of healthy adults. To increase sequencing depth and limit assay-specific biases, TCR repertoire library preparation and sequencing were carried out by different laboratories using diverse techniques.

Comment on this clone: Its binding antigen is unknown. Base qualities are not at hand, and no much larger clone is one base apart.

Results and caveats for the whole study, not just this receptor: The small number of donors limited the genetic and exposure-history diversity represented. Approximately 5% of naive CD4, 3.5% of naive CD8, 2.3% of memory CD4, and over 0.35% of memory CD8 clonotypes were shared across a few donors. Based on pairwise subsampling, the degree of clonotype sharing among donors was expected to be affected by sequencing depth. Naive subsets generally had larger estimated clonotype richness than memory subsets. Rarefaction of sorted-subset datasets indicated incomplete sequencing despite the large sequencing depth. Compared with non-shared clonotypes, clonotypes shared by all four sorted-subset donors had higher generation probabilities. Only blood was sampled, and tissue TCR repertoires likely differ from those in blood.

The germline V gene specifies MDHEN as CDR1 and SYDVKM as CDR2. The CDR3, from cysteine to phenylalanine, totals 16 residues. CDR3 DNA only is kept here, 48 bases in frame from base 1. Trimming takes 2 bases off V and 0 bases off J; junction bases not matched to a gene: 7. TCR CDR3 regions were amplified from genomic DNA by multiplex PCR using the deep immunoSEQ assay. Extracted genomic DNA from each cell subset was spread evenly across all wells of several immunoSEQ 96-well plates, with each plate serving as a replicate. For sorted subsets, each replicate PCR was loaded with around 200 ng genomic DNA, equivalent to about 30,000 T cell genomes. The purified libraries were quantified using a Qubit 3.0 fluorometer, sized with a Bioanalyzer 2100, and then quantified again using the KAPA Library Quantification kit. A separate single-read 150-cycle Illumina NextSeq 550 flow cell was used to sequence each immunoSEQ 96-well plate. The authors processed their data as follows. The immunoSEQ output contained only junctional sequences without quality scores, so filtering could not match that applied to full-length reads. Sequences were annotated with PyIR, a Python wrapper for IgBLAST v1.9, and V/J genes and CDR3 were assigned using IMGT germline references. Reads were filtered out if the reads had weak V/J assignments (E-value above 1e-6), no CDR3, stop codons, out-of-frame junctions, or ambiguous translated residues. A V3J clonotype was defined by an identical inferred V gene, J gene, and CDR3 amino acid sequence. To compute the percentage overlap between repertoires, the number of shared unique clonotypes was divided by the size of the smaller repertoire. Three approaches were used to assess repertoire richness: RTK rarefaction, the Chao1 estimator, and Recon v2.1 estimates of unobserved clonotypes. Generation probabilities for all TCRbeta clonotypes obtained by the gDNA method from a few donors were computed using OLGA. The table comes from immuneACCESS by way of TCRdb, which keeps in-frame sequences with V and J called. Part of the clones is missing from these tables; in studies checked, under half for an unresolved V gene and the rest for unknown reasons. The V and J calls and clone size are taken from that table; D and trimming were inferred from the DNA. Here the sample has fewer than 700,000 clones; 85% to 95% occur a single time. Of the sample, 0.095% to 0.14% falls within the top ten clones.

For the CD8 naive samples, CD45RO-negative cells were positively selected for CCR7, yielding a CD45RA+CCR7+ population from which TemRA cells were excluded. Donors were healthy HIV-negative adults with no recently reported acute infections or vaccinations. Only Caucasian adults living in Nashville, Tennessee, USA were represented among the donors. Blood was obtained by leukapheresis, after which PBMCs were separated by Ficoll-Histopaque density gradient centrifugation and cryopreserved in liquid nitrogen vapor phase. Purity and quantity of every magnetically sorted T cell population were checked by analytical flow cytometry. Genomic DNA was isolated from each sorted fraction and quantified by UV absorbance on a Nanodrop 2000c.

The receptor chain draws on TRBV28 and TRBJ2-7; 7 bases in between match TRBD1. Sequenced sample: naive CD8+ T cells sorted from blood. The cell subset or site label, read with the paper, signifies: CD45RA+CCR7+. The origin of this receptor is a woman in her 30s in good health. The nucleotides are TGTGCCAGCAGTTTAGCGCCGGGGACAGTCTCCTACGAGCAGTACTTC. Its product reads: CASSLAPGTVSYEQYF.